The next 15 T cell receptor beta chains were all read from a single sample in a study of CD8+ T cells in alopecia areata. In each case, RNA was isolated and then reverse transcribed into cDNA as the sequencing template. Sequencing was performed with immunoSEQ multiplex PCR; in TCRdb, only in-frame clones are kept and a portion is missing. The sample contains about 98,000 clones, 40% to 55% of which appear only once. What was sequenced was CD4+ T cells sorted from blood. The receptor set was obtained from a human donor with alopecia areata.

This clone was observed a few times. The CDR3 is CSVSTNTEAFF. For the CDR3, the DNA is TGCAGCGTGTCGACGAACACTGAAGCTTTCTTT. The chain combines TRBV29-1 with TRBJ1-1; D call uncertain. V lost 6 bases and J lost 1, with 6 bases in between. Germline loops: CDR1 SQVTM, CDR2 ANQGSEA. The CDR3 spans 11 residues. Together with reference TRBV29-1 and TRBJ1-1, the CDR3 gives the full variable domain: SAVISQKPSRDICQRGTSLTIQCQVDSQVTMMFWYRQQPGQSLTLIATANQGSEATYESGFVIDKFPISRPNLTFSTLTVSNMSPEDSSIYLCSVSTNTEAFFGQGTRLTVV.

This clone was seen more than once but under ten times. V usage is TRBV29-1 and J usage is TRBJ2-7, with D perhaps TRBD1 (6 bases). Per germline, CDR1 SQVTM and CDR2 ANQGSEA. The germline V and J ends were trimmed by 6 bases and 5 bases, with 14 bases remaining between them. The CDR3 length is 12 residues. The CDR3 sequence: CSVGLQGNEQYF. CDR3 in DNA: TGCAGCGTGGGCCTGCAGGGGAACGAGCAGTACTTC.

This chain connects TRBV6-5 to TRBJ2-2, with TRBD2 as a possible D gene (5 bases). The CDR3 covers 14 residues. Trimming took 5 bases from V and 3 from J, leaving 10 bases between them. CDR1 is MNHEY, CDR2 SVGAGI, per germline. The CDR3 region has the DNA TGTGCCAGCAGTCCCGAGGGAGACACCGGGGAGCTGTTTTTT. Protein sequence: CASSPEGDTGELFF.

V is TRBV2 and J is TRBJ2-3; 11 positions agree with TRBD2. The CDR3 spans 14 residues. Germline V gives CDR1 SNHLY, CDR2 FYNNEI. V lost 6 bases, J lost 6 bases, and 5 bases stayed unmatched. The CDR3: CASSLAGGSDTQYF. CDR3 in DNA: TGTGCCAGCAGCTTAGCGGGAGGGTCGGATACGCAGTATTTT.

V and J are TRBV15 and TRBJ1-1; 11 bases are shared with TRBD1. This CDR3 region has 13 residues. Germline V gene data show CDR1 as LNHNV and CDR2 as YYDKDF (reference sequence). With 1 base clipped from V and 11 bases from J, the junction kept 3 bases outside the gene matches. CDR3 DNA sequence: TGTGCCACCAGCAGAGGGACAGGGGGCCGGGCTTTCTTT. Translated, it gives CATSRGTGGRAFF.

The CDR3 nucleotides are TGTGCCAGCAGCTTATTTTCGGGGGGTGGAGGGGCGGATACGCAGTATTTT. Residues: CASSLFSGGGGADTQYF. J is TRBJ2-3 and V is TRBV7-2, with 7 bases identical to TRBD2. This CDR3 comprises 17 residues. In germline, CDR1 is SGHTA, CDR2 FQGNSA. The V and J ends lost 2 bases and 6 bases, in that order; junction bases with no gene match: 14.

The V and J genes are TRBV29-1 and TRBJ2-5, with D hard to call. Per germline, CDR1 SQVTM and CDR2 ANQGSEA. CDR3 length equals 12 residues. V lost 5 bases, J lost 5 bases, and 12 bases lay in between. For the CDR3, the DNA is TGCAGCGTTCTCATCCAACACGAGACCCAGTACTTC. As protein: CSVLIQHETQYF.

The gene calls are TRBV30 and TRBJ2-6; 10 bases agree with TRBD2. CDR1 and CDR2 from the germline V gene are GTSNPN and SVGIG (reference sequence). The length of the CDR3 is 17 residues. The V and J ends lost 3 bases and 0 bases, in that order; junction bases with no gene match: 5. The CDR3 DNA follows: TGTGCCTGGAGGTTAGCGGGAGGATACTCTGGGGCCAACGTCCTGACTTTC. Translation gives CAWRLAGGYSGANVLTF.

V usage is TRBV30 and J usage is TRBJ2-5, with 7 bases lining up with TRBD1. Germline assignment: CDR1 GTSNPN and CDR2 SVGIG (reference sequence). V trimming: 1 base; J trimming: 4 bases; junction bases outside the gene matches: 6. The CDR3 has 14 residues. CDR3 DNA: TGTGCCTGGAGTGCCGGGCAGGGGGTAGAGACCCAGTACTTC. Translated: CAWSAGQGVETQYF.

The CDR3 region is CAWSRGQSATNEKLFF. CDR3 coding DNA: TGTGCCTGGAGTAGGGGACAGTCTGCAACTAATGAAAAACTGTTTTTT. This chain uses TRBV30 with TRBJ1-4, with 7 bases identical to TRBD1. The germline gives CDR1 GTSNPN, CDR2 SVGIG (reference sequence). V shed 2 bases and J 0 bases; nucleotides not matched to a gene: 6. This CDR3 contains 16 residues.

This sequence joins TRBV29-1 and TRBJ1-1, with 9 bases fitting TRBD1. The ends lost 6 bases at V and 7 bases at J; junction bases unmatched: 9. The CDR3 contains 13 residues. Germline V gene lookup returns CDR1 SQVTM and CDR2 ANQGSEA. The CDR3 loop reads CSVITGGFSEAFF. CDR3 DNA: TGCAGCGTAATAACAGGGGGCTTCAGTGAAGCTTTCTTT.

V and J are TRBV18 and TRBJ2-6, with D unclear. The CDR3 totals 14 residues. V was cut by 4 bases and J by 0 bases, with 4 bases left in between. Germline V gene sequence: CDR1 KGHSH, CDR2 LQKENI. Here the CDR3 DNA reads TGTGCCAGCTCACAGGCCTCTGGGGCCAACGTCCTGACTTTC. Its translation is CASSQASGANVLTF. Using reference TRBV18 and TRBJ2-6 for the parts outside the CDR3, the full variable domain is NAGVMQNPRHLVRRRGQEARLRCSPMKGHSHVYWYRQLPEEGLKFMVYLQKENIIDESGMPKERFSAEFPKEGPSILRIQQVVRGDSAAYFCASSQASGANVLTFGAGSRLTVL.

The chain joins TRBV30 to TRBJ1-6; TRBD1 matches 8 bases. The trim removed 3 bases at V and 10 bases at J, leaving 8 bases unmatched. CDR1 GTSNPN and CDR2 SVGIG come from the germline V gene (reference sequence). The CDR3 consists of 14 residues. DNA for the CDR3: TGTGCCTGGAGAGGACAGGGAATAGGGTCACCCCTCCACTTT. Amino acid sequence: CAWRGQGIGSPLHF.

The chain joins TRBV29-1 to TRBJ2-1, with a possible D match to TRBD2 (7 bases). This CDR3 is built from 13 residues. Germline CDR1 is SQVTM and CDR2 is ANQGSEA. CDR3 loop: CSGGGGAYNEQFF. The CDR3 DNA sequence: TGCAGTGGGGGCGGGGGTGCCTACAATGAGCAGTTCTTC.

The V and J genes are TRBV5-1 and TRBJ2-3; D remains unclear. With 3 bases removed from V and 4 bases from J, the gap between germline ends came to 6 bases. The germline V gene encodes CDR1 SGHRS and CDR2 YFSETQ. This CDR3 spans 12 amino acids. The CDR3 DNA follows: TGCGCCAGCAGCTCTACCTCAGATACGCAGTATTTT. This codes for CASSSTSDTQYF.